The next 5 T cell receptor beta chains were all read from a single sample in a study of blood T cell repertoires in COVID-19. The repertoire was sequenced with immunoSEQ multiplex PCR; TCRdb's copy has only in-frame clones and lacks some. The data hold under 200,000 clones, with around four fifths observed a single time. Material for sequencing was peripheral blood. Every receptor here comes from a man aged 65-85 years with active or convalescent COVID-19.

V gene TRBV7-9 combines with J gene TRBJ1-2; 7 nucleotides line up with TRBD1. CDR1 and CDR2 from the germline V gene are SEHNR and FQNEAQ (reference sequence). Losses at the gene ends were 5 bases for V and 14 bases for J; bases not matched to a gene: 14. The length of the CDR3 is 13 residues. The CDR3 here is CASSPWDSGGKTF. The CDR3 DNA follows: TGTGCCAGCAGCCCATGGGACAGTGGGGGAAAAACCTTC. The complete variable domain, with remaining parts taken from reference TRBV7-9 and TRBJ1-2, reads DTGVSQNPRHKITKRGQNVTFRCDPISEHNRLYWYRQTLGQGPEFLTYFQNEAQLEKSRLLSDRFSAERPKGSFSTLEIQRTEQGDSAMYLCASSPWDSGGKTFGSGTRLTVV.

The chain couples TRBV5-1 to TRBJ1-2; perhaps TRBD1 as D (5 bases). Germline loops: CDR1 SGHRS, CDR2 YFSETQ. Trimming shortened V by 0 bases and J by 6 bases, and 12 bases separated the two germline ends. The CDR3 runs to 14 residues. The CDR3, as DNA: TGCGCCAGCAGCTTGGCCGAGGGACTGGATGGCTACACCTTC. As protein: CASSLAEGLDGYTF.

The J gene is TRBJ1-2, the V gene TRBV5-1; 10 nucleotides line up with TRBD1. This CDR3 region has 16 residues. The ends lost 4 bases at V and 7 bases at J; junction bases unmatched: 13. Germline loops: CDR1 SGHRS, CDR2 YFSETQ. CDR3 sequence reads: CASSLGRDRGRSGYTF. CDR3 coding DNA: TGCGCCAGCAGCCTCGGACGGGACAGGGGTCGGAGTGGCTACACCTTC.

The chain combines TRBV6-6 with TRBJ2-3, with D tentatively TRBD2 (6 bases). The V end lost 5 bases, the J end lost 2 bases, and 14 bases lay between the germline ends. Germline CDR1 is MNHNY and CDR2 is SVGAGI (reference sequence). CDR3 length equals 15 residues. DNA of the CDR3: TGTGCCAGCAGTCCCAGCGGGCGCTCCACAGATACGCAGTATTTT. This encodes CASSPSGRSTDTQYF.

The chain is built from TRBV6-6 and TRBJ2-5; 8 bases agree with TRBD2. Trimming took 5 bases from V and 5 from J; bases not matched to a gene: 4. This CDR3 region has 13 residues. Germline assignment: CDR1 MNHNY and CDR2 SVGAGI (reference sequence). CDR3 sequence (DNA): TGTGCCAGCAGTCGAGCGGGAGAGGAGACCCAGTACTTC. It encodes CASSRAGEETQYF.